This T cell receptor beta chain was obtained from a study of T-cell memory formation after mild COVID-19. Study-wide background: TCR clusters were largely donor specific. Study-level results: Mainly in CM and EM were contracting CD4+ clones; CD8+ were in EMRA.

To note about this clonotype: No antigen is known for it.

TCRdb reprocessed the 5' RACE reads via MiXCR and lists one record per CDR3 protein. The table lists approximately 560,000 distinct CDR3 sequences, roughly 17% of them singletons. The sequenced material came from PBMCs or a T cell subset sorted from them (not recorded which). The receptor comes from an adult woman who had mild COVID-19 (a few samples of this study predate the infection). Cell type and time point are not known.

The CDR3 DNA reads TGTGCCACCAGCAGAGATGTTAATTCGGGAGTTAGGGAGACCCAGTACTTC. Translating it yields CATSRDVNSGVRETQYF. This chain links TRBV15 with TRBJ2-5; D may be TRBD2 (6 bases). V shed 0 bases and J shed 5 bases, with 19 bases lying between them. CDR1 and CDR2 from the germline V gene are LNHNV and YYDKDF (reference sequence). The CDR3 loop spans 17 amino acids.